The entry that follows covers one TCR beta chain sequence. This clonotype has more than one count but fewer than ten. The clone's antigen remains unknown. The input lacks base qualities; no much larger clone sits a single base away. The sample comes from a study of identical twins (dated by TCRdb to 2016 to 2017). For the wider study: TCR alpha and beta repertoires from monozygotic twins, unrelated adults of various ages and cord blood were deep-sequenced to test whether fetal clonotypes persist. To rule out contamination, the twin experiments were replicated at different times with different library preparation protocols. The paper's findings and limits, for the study overall: Excess twin sharing in beta out-of-frame sequences was weaker because fewer shared sequences lowered the signal-to-noise ratio. Zero-insertion analyses could be partly confounded by invariant T cells such as MAIT and iNKT, although diverse VJ usage argued against such confounding for most clonotypes. Out-of-frame TCR alpha sequences shared between twins showed an excess of low generation-probability sequences compared with coincidental sharing between unrelated individuals. In monozygotic twins, out-of-frame TCR alpha sharing was systematically underestimated by recombination models, although the models agreed with sharing between unrelated individuals. Because the same donors could not be followed over many years, conclusions were based on cross-sectional statistical analysis. Fewer insertions were carried by abundant cord blood beta clonotypes; a weaker similar trend was observed in young adult naive repertoires, while no such trend was observed in memory repertoires.

In the germline V gene, CDR1 corresponds to SGHRS and CDR2 to YFSETQ. The CDR3 covers 17 residues, taking in both the cysteine and the phenylalanine. Solely the CDR3 DNA is kept, with 51 bases framed from the first base. Trimming leaves V shorter by 0 bases and J shorter by 4 bases, with the junction holding 8 bases beyond the gene matches. Every donor in the study was a healthy Caucasian. Three unrelated non-twin adults were additionally sequenced: a male aged 18 to 29, a male aged 50 to 60 and a female aged 50 to 60. Miltenyi CD45RO+ enrichment and human naive T-cell isolation kits were used to isolate memory (CD45RO+) and naive T cells from PBMC. The library was built by means of 5' RACE. Instrument used: Illumina HiSeq 2000. A universal primer binding site was added through template switching, and the final cDNA carried a unique molecular identifier so that TCR cDNA molecules could be counted accurately. Specific primers in the conserved constant-segment region were used to synthesize first-strand cDNA for TCR alpha and beta chains. To control for contamination, every cDNA library was double barcoded, receiving both a SMART-Mk sample barcode and Illumina barcodes. Two successive PCR steps introduced TruSeq adapter sequences along with Illumina sample barcodes. The TCR alpha and beta cDNA libraries were sequenced on the Illumina HiSeq platform using custom primers. The authors' pipeline ran thus. Unique molecular identifiers were extracted from raw reads with MiGEC, and CDR3 positions were determined with MiXCR. For each individual, recombination models were inferred using an EM algorithm with the repgenHMM and IGoR tools. Shared clonotypes were analyzed with the tcR package in R, and sharing was normalized by the product of cloneset sizes. To study raw recombination free of thymic and clonal selection effects, out-of-frame nonproductive sequences were analyzed. TCRdb itself trimmed the public reads at Q25 with fastp, ran MiXCR and retained productive beta chains. Rows are combined by CDR3 protein, so each entry shows the most common genes and DNA. Clone size and V and J calls follow TCRdb, not the original study. This sample lists hundreds of thousands of distinct CDR3 sequences; around 6.1% were detected once. 1.5% to 2% of the sample lies in the top ten.

Sequencing was performed on naive T cells sorted from blood. This specimen's cell subset or site label, interpreted: cells isolated with a human naive T-cell isolation kit. The clonotype originates from a young man in good health. In this chain, TRBV5-1 is recombined with TRBJ2-1; TRBD1 lines up with 9 middle nucleotides. The CDR3 protein is CASSLGSGTGRYNEQFF. The nucleotide sequence reads as follows: TGCGCCAGCAGCTTGGGGTCGGGGACAGGGCGTTACAATGAGCAGTTCTTC.